The present TCR beta chain was sequenced within a study of cytomegalovirus exposure and HLA in healthy donors. Germline-derived CDR1 and CDR2 are SEHNR and FQNEAQ (reference sequence). The length of the CDR3 is 15 residues. V dropped 6 bases and J dropped 0 bases, with 13 bases sitting between them. The assay was immunoSEQ multiplex PCR, and TCRdb's table has in-frame clones only and misses some. In the table there are around 300,000 clones, roughly 90% of which are singletons. This clone was seen just once. The sequence was collected from a woman aged 25 to 45 in good health and CMV-seropositive. The rearrangement links TRBV7-9 to TRBJ2-3; D is uncertain. Sequencing was done on a sample of PBMCs. The CDR3 sequence: CASRVAGPSTDTQYF. The CDR3 DNA is TGTGCCAGCAGAGTAGCCGGGCCAAGCACAGATACGCAGTATTTT.